What follows describes a single T cell receptor beta chain. There is no known antigen for this receptor. A much larger clone lies one base from this, so it may be a read error. Ophthalmopathy patients had moderately to severely active disease, Clinical Activity Score of at least 3, NOSPECS grade of at least 4, and disease duration under 3 months. Anyone with other autoimmune diseases, uncontrolled infections, pregnancy or lactation was excluded from the study. Diagnosis was based on clinical symptoms, serum thyroxine, TRAb, thyroid ultrasound and orbital computed tomography. Ficoll-Paque density gradient centrifugation was used to isolate PBMCs from 8 to 10 ml of fresh peripheral blood. Total RNA was extracted with Trizol reagent and quality-checked on an Agilent 2100 Bioanalyzer. CDR1 and CDR2, per the germline V gene, are SGHRS and YFSETQ. The CDR3 numbers 14 residues from cysteine through phenylalanine. Kept here is only the CDR3 DNA, which spans 42 bases and is read in frame from base 1.

This sample was taken from a study of Graves' ophthalmopathy and Graves' hyperthyroidism (dated by TCRdb to the late 2010s). Study-wide context: Peripheral blood samples were taken at the time of initial diagnosis, before any treatment was given. To tell Graves' ophthalmopathy apart from Graves' hyperthyroidism, and to predict which patients would progress to ophthalmopathy, the study relied on TCR beta repertoire signatures. In total, approximately 140 blood samples were TCR-sequenced: around 42 ophthalmopathy, under 85 hyperthyroidism and approximately 17 hyperthyroidism-to-ophthalmopathy patients. To explore V-J signatures distinguishing ophthalmopathy from hyperthyroidism, a discovery set of about a hundred patients (roughly 44 ophthalmopathy, 55 to 60 stable hyperthyroidism) was enrolled. For independent validation, a separate cohort was made up of some 18 hyperthyroidism patients plus 17 patients who later progressed from hyperthyroidism to ophthalmopathy. In roughly six hyperthyroidism patients, T-cell repertoires of thyroid tissue and blood were compared. After sampling, hyperthyroidism patients received methimazole starting at 30 mg daily, and ophthalmopathy patients received high-dose intravenous methylprednisolone.

Results the study describes overall, beyond this receptor: Sample size was not statistically predetermined, and group allocation was not concealed from the investigators. In cross-validation, the 13-signature model distinguished ophthalmopathy from stable hyperthyroidism with just over 85% sensitivity and about 84% specificity, and in the test set the corresponding values were roughly 80% and 75%. Most expanded thyroid clonotypes with frequency above 0.001 were also detected in blood, suggesting blood repertoires may reflect the thyroid immune response. In validation, the model predicted ophthalmopathy progression with about 70% sensitivity and around 72% specificity; approximately 12 predicted patients were CT-confirmed with GO in a median of approximately 6.2 months.

TCR beta CDR3 regions were amplified from RNA transcripts for repertoire sequencing. The first round was an RT-PCR using HTBI primers with the Qiagen OneStep RT-PCR kit, and this first round was followed by a second-round multiplex PCR, then size selection and purification. The libraries underwent paired-end sequencing with 100 bp reads on an Illumina HiSeq2000. On the study's bioinformatics: SOAPnuke was used for read processing, and reads with adapters, uncalled bases, a mean Phred below 15, or no exact constant-primer or identifier match were discarded. COPE v1.2.5 was used to merge high-quality paired reads. Each unique nucleotide sequence was defined as a clonotype, and clonotypes were aligned to IMGT TRB V, D and J references with MiTCR v1.1. The analysis was limited to V-J combinations with a frequency above 0.0001, which together covered 98% to 99.2% of repertoires. A TCR clonal expansion and chaos score per V-J combination was defined as the ratio of F50 clonal expansion to chaos observed in the TCRdist matrix. Welch's t-statistics and random forest were used to reduce the features to approximately 13 V-J combinations, which were then used as input to a naive Bayes classifier. Thyroid-blood repertoire similarity was quantified with the Morisita-Horn index. TCRdb ran its own pipeline on the public reads, namely fastp trimming at Q25 and MiXCR clone calling, and kept in-frame beta chains. Rows are unified per CDR3 protein, each entry keeping the most common DNA and genes. The authors' filters were not applied to this entry. In this sample the table shows more than 550,000 distinct CDR3 sequences, roughly 39% of which occur a single time. The ten largest clonotypes hold 2.5% to 3.5% of the sample.

The sequence is built from TRBV5-1 and TRBJ1-2, with the D gene uncertain. The sample comprised peripheral blood. The TCR originated in an adult man with Graves' ophthalmopathy. In nucleotide form, the sequence is TGCGCCAGCAGCTTGGATGCGAACTCCTATGGCTGCACCTTC. It encodes CASSLDANSYGCTF.